The clone carrying this T cell receptor (beta chain) showed up just once. This entry comes from a study of blood T cell repertoires in COVID-19. V was shortened by 0 bases and J by 1 base, with 6 bases between the two germline ends. The germline CDR1 and CDR2 sequences are LGHDT and YNNKEL (reference sequence). The CDR3 has 14 residues. Sequencing used immunoSEQ multiplex PCR; TCRdb keeps in-frame clones, though not all of them. Found here are 150,000 to 200,000 clones, around 83% of them singletons; the top ten hold 0.99%. Sample: peripheral blood. The J gene is TRBJ1-1, the V gene TRBV3-1 (or the pseudogene TRBV3-2), with no clear D. The source of this sequence is a man aged 18-30 years with acute or convalescent COVID-19. This chain's CDR3 is CASSQEAPNTEAFF. CDR3 coding DNA: TGTGCCAGCAGCCAAGAGGCCCCGAACACTGAAGCTTTCTTT.